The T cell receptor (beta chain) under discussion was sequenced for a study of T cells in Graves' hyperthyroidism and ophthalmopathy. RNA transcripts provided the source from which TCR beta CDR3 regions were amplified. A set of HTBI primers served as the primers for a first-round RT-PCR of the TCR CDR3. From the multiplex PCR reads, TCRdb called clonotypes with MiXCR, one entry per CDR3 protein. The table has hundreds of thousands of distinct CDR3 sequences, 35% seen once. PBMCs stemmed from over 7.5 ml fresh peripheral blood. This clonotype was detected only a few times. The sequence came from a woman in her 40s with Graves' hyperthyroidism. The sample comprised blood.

The CDR3, as DNA: TGTGCCAGCAGTGAAGCGCGTGCAGGGAACACCGGGGAGCTGTTTTTT. Protein product: CASSEARAGNTGELFF. The V and J genes are TRBV6-1 and TRBJ2-2, with no clear D. CDR1 MNHNS and CDR2 SASEGT come from the germline V gene. V was pared by 0 bases and J by 1 base, with 9 bases between. The CDR3 has 16 amino acids.